This TCR beta chain originates from a study of cytomegalovirus exposure and HLA in healthy donors. Overall study findings and caveats: In a later analysis, parvovirus B19, influenza, CMV and Epstein-Barr virus appeared linked to several top co-occurrence clusters.

Amplification used 60 Vbeta primers and 13 Jbeta primers. The data were produced by immunoSEQ multiplex PCR, yet TCRdb's version contains in-frame clones alone and is incomplete. The sample data list 200,000 or so clones. The length of the CDR3 is 14 residues. Per the germline V gene, CDR1 is SGDLS and CDR2 is YYNGEE. Trimming cost V 4 bases and J 1 base, with 12 bases left between them. On this clone itself: No antigen is known for it.

Donors in the study were healthy people who gave bone marrow. The chain couples TRBV9 to TRBJ2-7, with a weak D call TRBD1 (5 bases). This receptor was taken from a boy aged 5-17 years in good health and CMV-seronegative. Sequencing was done on a sample of PBMCs. Written as DNA, the CDR3 is TGTGCCAGCAGCACCGACAGTATGTCCTACGAGCAGTACTTC. Translation: CASSTDSMSYEQYF.